The rows below give T cell receptor beta chains drawn from one sample of a study of memory CD4+ T cells and cytomegalovirus serostatus. Repertoires were generated with immunoSEQ multiplex PCR, while TCRdb's copy carries only in-frame clones and drops some. The table records approximately 88,000 clones, 80% of them present only once. Input material: memory CD4+ T cells from blood. All receptors derive from an adult in good health and CMV-seropositive. CDR3s include the opening cysteine and the closing phenylalanine or tryptophan. A D gene is named only where the DNA matches it firmly. Size is stated for part of the rows, as once, few or many counts, or as a class when the clone is expanded.

TRBJ2-3,TRBV19,.,.,CASKLRVLSTDTQYF,TGTGCCAGTAAACTCAGAGTTCTCTCGACAGATACGCAGTATTTT
TRBJ1-1,TRBV19,.,few,CASSIGAGLPTEAFF,TGTGCCAGTAGTATAGGTGCAGGGCTCCCAACGGAAGCTTTCTTT
TRBJ2-7,TRBV5-8,.,few,CASSLGGVQYF,TGTGCCAGCAGCTTGGGAGGGGTGCAGTACTTC
TRBJ2-2,TRBV19,.,few,CASSRSLTGELFF,TGTGCCAGTAGTAGGTCGCTCACCGGGGAGCTGTTTTTT
TRBJ2-1,TRBV27,.,.,CASFTTGGSYNEQFF,TGTGCCAGCTTTACTACCGGGGGCTCCTACAATGAGCAGTTCTTC
TRBJ2-7,TRBV4-3,TRBD1,.,CASSKGTGYTTQYF,TGCGCCAGCAGTAAGGGGACAGGCTATACGACGCAGTACTTC
TRBJ2-5,TRBV10-2,.,.,CASSEAIGETQYF,TGCGCCAGCAGTGAAGCCATTGGGGAGACCCAGTACTTC
TRBJ2-3,TRBV5-1,.,.,CASMFLYGTDTQYF,TGCGCCAGTATGTTTCTGTACGGCACAGATACGCAGTATTTT
TRBJ2-5,TRBV9,.,once,CASSGSSQETQYF,TGTGCCAGCAGCGGGTCCTCCCAAGAGACCCAGTACTTC
TRBJ1-5,TRBV28,.,.,CASRLPQGRGNQPQHF,TGTGCCAGCAGGTTACCACAGGGAAGGGGCAATCAGCCCCAGCATTTT
TRBJ1-2,TRBV7-2,.,once,CASTVSGTYGYTF,TGTGCCAGCACCGTATCCGGGACATATGGCTACACCTTC